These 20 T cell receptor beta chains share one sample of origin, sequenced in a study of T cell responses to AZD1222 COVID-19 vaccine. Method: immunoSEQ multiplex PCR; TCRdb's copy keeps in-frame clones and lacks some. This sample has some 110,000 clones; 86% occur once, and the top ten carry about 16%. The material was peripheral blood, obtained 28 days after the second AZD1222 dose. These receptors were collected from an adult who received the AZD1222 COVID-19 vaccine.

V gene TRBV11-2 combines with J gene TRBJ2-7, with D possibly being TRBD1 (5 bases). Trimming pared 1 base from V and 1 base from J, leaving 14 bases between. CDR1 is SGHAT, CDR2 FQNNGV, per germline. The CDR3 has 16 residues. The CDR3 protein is CASSLAQQALSYEQYF. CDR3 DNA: TGTGCCAGCAGCTTAGCCCAACAGGCACTTTCCTACGAGCAGTACTTC.

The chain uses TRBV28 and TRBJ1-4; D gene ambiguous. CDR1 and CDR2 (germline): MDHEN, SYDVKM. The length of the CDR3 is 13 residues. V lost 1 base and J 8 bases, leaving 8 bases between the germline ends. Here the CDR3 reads CASSLSRGEKLFF. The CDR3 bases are TGTGCCAGCAGTTTATCCCGCGGGGAAAAACTGTTTTTT.

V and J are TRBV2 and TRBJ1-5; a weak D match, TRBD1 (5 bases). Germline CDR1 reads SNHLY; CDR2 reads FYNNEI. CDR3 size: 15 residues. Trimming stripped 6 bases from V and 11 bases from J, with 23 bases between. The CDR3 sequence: CASSPQTAGPQTQHF. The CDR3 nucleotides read TGTGCCAGCAGCCCCCAGACGGCAGGGCCCCAGACCCAGCATTTT.

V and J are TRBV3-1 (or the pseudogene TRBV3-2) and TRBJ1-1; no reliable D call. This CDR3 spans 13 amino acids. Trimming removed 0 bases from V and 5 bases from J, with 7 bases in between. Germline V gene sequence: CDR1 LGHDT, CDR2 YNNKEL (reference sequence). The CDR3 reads CASSQDLRTEAFF. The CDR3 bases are TGTGCCAGCAGCCAAGATCTGAGGACTGAAGCTTTCTTT.

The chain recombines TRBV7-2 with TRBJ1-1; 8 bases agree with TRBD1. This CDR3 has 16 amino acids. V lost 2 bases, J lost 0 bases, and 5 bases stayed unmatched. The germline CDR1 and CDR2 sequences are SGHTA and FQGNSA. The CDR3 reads CASSLSRTGLNTEAFF. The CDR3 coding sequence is TGTGCCAGCAGCTTATCCCGGACAGGGCTGAACACTGAAGCTTTCTTT.

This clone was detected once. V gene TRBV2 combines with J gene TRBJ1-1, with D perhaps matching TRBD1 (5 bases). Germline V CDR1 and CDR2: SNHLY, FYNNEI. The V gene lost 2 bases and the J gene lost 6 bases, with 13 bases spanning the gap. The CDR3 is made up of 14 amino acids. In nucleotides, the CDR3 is TGTGCCAGCAGTGAATTTTCCCGGGGCGCTGAAGCTTTCTTT. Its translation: CASSEFSRGAEAFF.

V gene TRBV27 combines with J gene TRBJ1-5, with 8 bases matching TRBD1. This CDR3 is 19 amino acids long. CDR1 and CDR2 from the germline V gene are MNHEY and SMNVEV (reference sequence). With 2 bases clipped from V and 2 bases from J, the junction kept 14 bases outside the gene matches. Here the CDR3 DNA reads TGTGCCAGCAGTTTAAACAGGGGGACACTCGGGAGTGGCAATCAGCCCCAGCATTTT. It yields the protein CASSLNRGTLGSGNQPQHF.

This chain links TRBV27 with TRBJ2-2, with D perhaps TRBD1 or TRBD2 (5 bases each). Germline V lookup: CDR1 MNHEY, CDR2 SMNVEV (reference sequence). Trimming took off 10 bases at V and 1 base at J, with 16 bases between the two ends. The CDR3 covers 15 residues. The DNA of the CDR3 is TGTGCCACCAAAACCGGGACGTTGAACACCGGGGAGCTGTTTTTT. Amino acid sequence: CATKTGTLNTGELFF.

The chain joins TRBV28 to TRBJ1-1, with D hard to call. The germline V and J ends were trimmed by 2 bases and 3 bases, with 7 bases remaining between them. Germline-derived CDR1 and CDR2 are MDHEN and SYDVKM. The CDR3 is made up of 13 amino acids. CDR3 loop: CASSLMDYTEAFF. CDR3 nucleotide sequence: TGTGCCAGCAGTTTAATGGACTACACTGAAGCTTTCTTT.

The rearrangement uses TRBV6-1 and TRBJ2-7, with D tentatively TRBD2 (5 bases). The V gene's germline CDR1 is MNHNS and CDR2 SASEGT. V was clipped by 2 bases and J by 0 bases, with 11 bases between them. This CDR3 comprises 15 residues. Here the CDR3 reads CASSERGDSSYEQYF. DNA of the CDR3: TGTGCCAGCAGTGAACGGGGTGACTCCTCCTACGAGCAGTACTTC.

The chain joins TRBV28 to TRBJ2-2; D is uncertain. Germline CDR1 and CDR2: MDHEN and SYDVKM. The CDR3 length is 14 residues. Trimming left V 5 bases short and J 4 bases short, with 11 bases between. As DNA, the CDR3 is TGTGCCAGCAGTGTAAAGGTTCGCACCGGGGAGCTGTTTTTT. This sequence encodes CASSVKVRTGELFF. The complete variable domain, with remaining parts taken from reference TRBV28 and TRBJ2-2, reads DVKVTQSSRYLVKRTGEKVFLECVQDMDHENMFWYRQDPGLGLRLIYFSYDVKMKEKGDIPEGYSVSREKKERFSLILESASTNQTSMYLCASSVKVRTGELFFGEGSRLTVL.

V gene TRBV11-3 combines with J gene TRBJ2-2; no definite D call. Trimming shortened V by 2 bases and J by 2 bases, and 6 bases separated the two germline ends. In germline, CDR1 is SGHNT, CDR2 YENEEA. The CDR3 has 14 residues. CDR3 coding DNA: TGTGCCAGCAGCTTATCCGGTAACACCGGGGAGCTGTTTTTT. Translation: CASSLSGNTGELFF.

Here the CDR3 reads CASSRGQARGYEQYF. In DNA, the CDR3 is TGCGCCAGCAGCAGGGGACAGGCAAGGGGTTACGAGCAGTACTTC. J is TRBJ2-7 and V is TRBV5-1; 8 bases fit TRBD1. V was pared by 4 bases and J by 4 bases, with 10 bases of the junction left unmatched. The length of the CDR3 is 15 residues. Germline CDR1 SGHRS, CDR2 YFSETQ. Complete variable domain (other parts from reference TRBV5-1 and TRBJ2-7): KAGVTQTPRYLIKTRGQQVTLSCSPISGHRSVSWYQQTPGQGLQFLFEYFSETQRNKGNFPGRFSGRQFSNSRSEMNVSTLELGDSALYLCASSRGQARGYEQYFGPGTRLTVT.

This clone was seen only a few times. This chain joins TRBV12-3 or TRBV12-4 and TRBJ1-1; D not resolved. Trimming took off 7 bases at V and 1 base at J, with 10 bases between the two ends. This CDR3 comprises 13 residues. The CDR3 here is CASTGGPNTEAFF. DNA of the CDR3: TGTGCCAGCACCGGAGGGCCGAACACTGAAGCTTTCTTT.

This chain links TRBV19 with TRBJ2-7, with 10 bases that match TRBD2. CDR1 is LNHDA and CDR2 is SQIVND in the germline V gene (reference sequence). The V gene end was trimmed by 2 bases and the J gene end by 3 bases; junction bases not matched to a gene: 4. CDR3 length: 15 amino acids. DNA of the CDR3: TGTGCCAGTAGTATACTAGCGGGAGCCGGCTACGAGCAGTACTTC. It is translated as CASSILAGAGYEQYF. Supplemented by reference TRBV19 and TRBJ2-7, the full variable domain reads DGGITQSPKYLFRKEGQNVTLSCEQNLNHDAMYWYRQDPGQGLRLIYYSQIVNDFQKGDIAEGYSVSREKKESFPLTVTSAQKNPTAFYLCASSILAGAGYEQYFGPGTRLTVT.

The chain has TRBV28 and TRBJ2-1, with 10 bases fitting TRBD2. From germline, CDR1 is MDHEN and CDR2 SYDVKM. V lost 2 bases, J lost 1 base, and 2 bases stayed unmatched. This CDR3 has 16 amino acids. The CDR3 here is CASSLISGGSYNEQFF. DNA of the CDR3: TGTGCCAGCAGTTTAATTAGCGGGGGGTCCTACAATGAGCAGTTCTTC.

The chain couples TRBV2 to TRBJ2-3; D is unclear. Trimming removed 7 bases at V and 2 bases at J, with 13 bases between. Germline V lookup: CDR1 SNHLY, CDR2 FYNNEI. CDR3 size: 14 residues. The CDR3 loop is CASNPTRTTDTQYF. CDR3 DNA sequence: TGTGCCAGCAACCCGACTCGCACCACAGATACGCAGTATTTT.

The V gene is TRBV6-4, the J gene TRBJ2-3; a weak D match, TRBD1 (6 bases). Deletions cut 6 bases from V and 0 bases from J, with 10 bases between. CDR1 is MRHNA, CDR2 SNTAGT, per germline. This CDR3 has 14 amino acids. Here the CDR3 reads CASSQGLSTDTQYF. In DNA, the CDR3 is TGTGCCAGCAGCCAGGGGTTAAGCACAGATACGCAGTATTTT.

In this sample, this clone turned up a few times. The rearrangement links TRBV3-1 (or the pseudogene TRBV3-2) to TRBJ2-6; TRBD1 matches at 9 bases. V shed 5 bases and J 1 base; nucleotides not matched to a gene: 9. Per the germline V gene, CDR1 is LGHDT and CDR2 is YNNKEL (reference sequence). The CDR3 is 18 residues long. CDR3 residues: CASSGRDRAPSGANVLTF. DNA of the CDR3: TGTGCCAGCAGCGGCCGGGACAGGGCCCCTTCTGGGGCCAACGTCCTGACTTTC.

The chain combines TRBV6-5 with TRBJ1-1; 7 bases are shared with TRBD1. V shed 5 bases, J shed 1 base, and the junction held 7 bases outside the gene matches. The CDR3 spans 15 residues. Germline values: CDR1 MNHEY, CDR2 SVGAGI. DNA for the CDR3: TGTGCCAGCAGTCGGGACAGATCAGAGAACACTGAAGCTTTCTTT. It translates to CASSRDRSENTEAFF.